The entry below describes one TCR beta chain. Its antigen is still unknown. Expressed TCRB transcripts were sequenced, since all the RNA that had been isolated was reverse transcribed. TCRdb keeps only in-frame clones here, not all; method: immunoSEQ multiplex PCR. This sample carries about 710,000 clones, over 13% of them seen once, and the ten largest clones take 0.04%. The V end was cut by 0 bases, the J end by 3 bases, with 9 bases between. This CDR3 spans 13 amino acids. Germline V gene sequence: CDR1 GTSNPN, CDR2 SVGIG (reference sequence). The data stem from a study of beta chain features in type 1 diabetes. General study results and limits: TCRB CDR3s were moderately but significantly shorter in Type 1 diabetes patients in all four CD4+ subsets.

The V gene is TRBV30, the J gene TRBJ2-7; either TRBD1 or TRBD2 may fit D (5 bases each). The sequenced sample was naive CD4+ T cells from blood. The source is a man between 18 and 35 years old with type 1 diabetes. CDR3 nucleotides: TGTGCCTGGAGTGTCCGGGACCACTACGAGCAGTACTTC. Its protein product is CAWSVRDHYEQYF.